Listed below are T cell receptor beta chains from one sample, sequenced in a study of blood T cells in healthy people across ages. Using its own MiXCR run on the 5' RACE reads, TCRdb lists one record per CDR3 protein. The data contain approximately 2,000,000 distinct CDR3 sequences, around 40% of them seen just once; the ten biggest clones take up under 25%. Material: blood. The receptors stem from a human donor in good health. CDR3s include the opening cysteine and the closing phenylalanine or tryptophan. D genes are given only for firm matches.

D: TRBD2; V: TRBV7-3; J: TRBJ2-3; CDR3: CASSLRGFLADTQYF
D: NA; V: TRBV4-2; J: TRBJ1-2; CDR3: CASSQDGGGPKTFWGYTF
D: NA; V: TRBV20-1; J: TRBJ2-5; CDR3: CSARVYRERETQYF
D: TRBD2; V: TRBV7-2; J: TRBJ2-7; CDR3: CASSSTSGTAYEQYF
D: NA; V: TRBV9; J: TRBJ2-1; CDR3: CASSARRQSYNEQFF
D: NA; V: TRBV9; J: TRBJ2-1; CDR3: CASSPPGGTNNEQFF
D: TRBD1; V: TRBV9; J: TRBJ2-5; CDR3: CASSRGPRETQYF
D: NA; V: TRBV29-1; J: TRBJ2-1; CDR3: CSGGTGSETQFF
D: NA; V: TRBV20-1; J: TRBJ1-2; CDR3: CSARAQGAYGYTF
D: TRBD1; V: TRBV4-2; J: TRBJ1-4; CDR3: CASSQDGRGNEKLFF
D: NA; V: TRBV5-1; J: TRBJ2-2; CDR3: CASSYQGTGELFF
D: NA; V: TRBV4-3; J: TRBJ2-5; CDR3: CASSQEEGGQRIEQYF
D: NA; V: TRBV2; J: TRBJ2-2; CDR3: CASSEVPRVPGELFF
D: NA; V: TRBV12-3/TRBV12-4; J: TRBJ2-3; CDR3: CASTLDISTDTQYF
D: NA; V: TRBV20-1; J: TRBJ2-3; CDR3: CSAGRSGASTDTQYF
D: TRBD1; V: TRBV2; J: TRBJ1-5; CDR3: CASSVQGATQPQHF